The rows below give T cell receptor beta chains drawn from one sample of a study of technical replicates of blood from a few donors. The data were produced by immunoSEQ multiplex PCR, yet TCRdb's version contains in-frame clones alone and is incomplete. The sample lists 81,000 or so clones; roughly 96% were seen once. The sequencing sample was made of T cells isolated from PBMCs. These TCRs come from a human donor in good health. The conserved cysteine and the conserved F or W are not part of the CDR3 here. Each record gives: V gene, D gene, J gene, CDR3 protein. D genes are given only for firm matches.

>TRBV12-5|TRBD2|TRBJ2-1
ASGLWEAGNEQF
>TRBV5-1|.|TRBJ2-5
ASSLLRETQY
>TRBV6-1|.|TRBJ2-7
ASSEPSSVPYEQY
>TRBV23-1|TRBD2|TRBJ2-7
ASSQSETSASYEQY
>TRBV6-5|TRBD1|TRBJ1-2
ASARDRWDGYT
>TRBV6-5|TRBD2|TRBJ2-1
ASSSLAGEEF
>TRBV27|TRBD1|TRBJ2-5
ASSQLGGKTQY
>TRBV18|TRBD2|TRBJ2-1
ASSGRDYDGNEQF
>TRBV2|.|TRBJ1-1
ASSPSFAEAF
>TRBV6-5|.|TRBJ2-1
ASSLRGNNEQF
>TRBV27|.|TRBJ2-7
ASSSRQGLYEQY
>TRBV10-2|.|TRBJ2-2
ASRSQGQKNTGELF
>TRBV4-1|TRBD1|TRBJ1-2
ASSQITGTASNYGYT
>TRBV19|.|TRBJ1-1
ASSIGLTGNTEAF
>TRBV5-6|TRBD1|TRBJ1-4
ASSFDGRTGGEKLF
>TRBV5-1|.|TRBJ2-5
ASSLNRVSETQY
>TRBV11-2|TRBD1|TRBJ2-1
ASSLYPGTGDDEQF
>TRBV11-3|.|TRBJ1-4
ASRESTNEKLF
>TRBV21-1|.|TRBJ1-1
ASSKTAWNTEAF
>TRBV4-1|.|TRBJ2-7
ASSQGAGLPYEQY
>TRBV19|TRBD1|TRBJ1-1
ASSLPLDRAHTEAF
>TRBV7-6|TRBD2|TRBJ2-5
ASSLGLAGVETQY
>TRBV9|TRBD2|TRBJ2-3
ASSVLFSGTDTQY
>TRBV12-5|.|TRBJ2-3
ASVKVPTAGTQY
>TRBV5-1|.|TRBJ2-7
ASRVQGSSYEQY
>TRBV28|TRBD1|TRBJ2-2
ASSLPGTVNTGELF
>TRBV4-1|.|TRBJ2-3
ASSQGGSSSTDTQY
>TRBV28|TRBD1|TRBJ1-5
ASRPRRDRVGADALSVNQPQH
>TRBV2|TRBD2|TRBJ2-7
ASIPSGGAHEQY
>TRBV5-1|.|TRBJ2-1
ASSSLGDSYNEQF
>TRBV18|.|TRBJ2-5
ASSWAAGPLETQY
>TRBV6-4|.|TRBJ2-1
ARNGKSSYNEQF
>TRBV4-1|.|TRBJ1-1
ASSHRAEAF
>TRBV10-1|TRBD1|TRBJ1-1
ASSEPKGQGSDTEAF
>TRBV2|.|TRBJ1-4
ASNSGGRTFGEKLF
>TRBV29-1|.|TRBJ2-7
SAGTRLTYEQY
>TRBV27|.|TRBJ2-1
ASSLGGSYNEQF
>TRBV7-9|.|TRBJ2-2
ASSSNTGELF
>TRBV14|.|TRBJ2-7
ASPWAPYEQY
>TRBV5-5|.|TRBJ2-1
ASREGGSSYNEQF
>TRBV2|TRBD2|TRBJ2-1
ASSQDGIPSGRDEQF
>TRBV5-4|.|TRBJ1-3
ASSLRQGKVFGNTIY
>TRBV5-1|TRBD1|TRBJ1-1
ASSSDRGKSLNTEAF
>TRBV7-6|.|TRBJ1-4
ASSPGEGEGSNEKLF
>TRBV30|.|TRBJ1-2
AWTPRQGSYGYT
>TRBV29-1|.|TRBJ1-1
SVERTENTEAF